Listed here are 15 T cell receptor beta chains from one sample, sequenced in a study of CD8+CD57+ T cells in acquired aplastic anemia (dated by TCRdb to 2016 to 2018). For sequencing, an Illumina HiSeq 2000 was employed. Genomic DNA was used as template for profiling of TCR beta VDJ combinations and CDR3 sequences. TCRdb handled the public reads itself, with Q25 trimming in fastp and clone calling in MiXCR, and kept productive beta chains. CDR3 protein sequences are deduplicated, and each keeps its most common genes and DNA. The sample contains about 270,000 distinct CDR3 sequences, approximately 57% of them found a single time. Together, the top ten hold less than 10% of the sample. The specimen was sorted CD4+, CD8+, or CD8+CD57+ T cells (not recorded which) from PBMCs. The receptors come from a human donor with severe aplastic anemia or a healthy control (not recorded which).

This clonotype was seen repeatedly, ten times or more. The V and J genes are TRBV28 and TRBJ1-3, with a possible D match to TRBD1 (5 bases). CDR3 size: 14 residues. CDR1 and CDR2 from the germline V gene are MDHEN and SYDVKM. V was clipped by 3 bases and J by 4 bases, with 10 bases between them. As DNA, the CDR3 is TGTGCCAGCAGTTTTTCAGGGTCGGGAAACACCATATATTTT. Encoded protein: CASSFSGSGNTIYF.

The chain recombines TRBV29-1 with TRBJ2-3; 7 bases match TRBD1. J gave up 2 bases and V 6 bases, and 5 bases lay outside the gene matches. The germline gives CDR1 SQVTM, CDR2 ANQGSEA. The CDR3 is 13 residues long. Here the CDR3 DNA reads TGCAGCGTACCCACAGGGGCCACAGATACGCAGTATTTT. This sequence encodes CSVPTGATDTQYF.

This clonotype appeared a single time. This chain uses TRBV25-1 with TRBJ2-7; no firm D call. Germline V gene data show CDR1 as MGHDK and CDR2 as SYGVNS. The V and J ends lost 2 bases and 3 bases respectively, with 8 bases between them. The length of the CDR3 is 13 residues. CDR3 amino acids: CASSEGIDYEQYF. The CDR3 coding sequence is TGTGCCAGCAGTGAAGGAATAGACTACGAGCAGTACTTC.

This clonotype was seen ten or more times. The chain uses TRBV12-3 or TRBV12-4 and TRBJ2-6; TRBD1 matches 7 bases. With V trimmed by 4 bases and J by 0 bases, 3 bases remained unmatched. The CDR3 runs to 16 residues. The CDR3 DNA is TGTGCCAGCAGTTCCGGGACAGCCTCTGGGGCCAACGTCCTGACTTTC. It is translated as CASSSGTASGANVLTF.

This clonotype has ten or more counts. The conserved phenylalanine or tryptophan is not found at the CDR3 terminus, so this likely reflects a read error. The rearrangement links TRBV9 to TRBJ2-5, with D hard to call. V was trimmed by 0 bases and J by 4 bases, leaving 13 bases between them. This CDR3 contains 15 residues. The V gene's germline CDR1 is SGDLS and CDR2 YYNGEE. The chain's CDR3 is CASSVGTAARETQYL. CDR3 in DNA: TGTGCCAGCAGCGTAGGAACAGCAGCAAGAGAGACCCAGTACCTC.

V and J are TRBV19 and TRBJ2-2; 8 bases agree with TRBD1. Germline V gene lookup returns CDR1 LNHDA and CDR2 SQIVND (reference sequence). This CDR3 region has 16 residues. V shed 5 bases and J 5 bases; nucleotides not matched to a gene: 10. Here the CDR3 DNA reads TGTGCCAGTAGTGGAATGACAGGGGTTGTAACCGGGGAGCTGTTTTTT. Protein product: CASSGMTGVVTGELFF.

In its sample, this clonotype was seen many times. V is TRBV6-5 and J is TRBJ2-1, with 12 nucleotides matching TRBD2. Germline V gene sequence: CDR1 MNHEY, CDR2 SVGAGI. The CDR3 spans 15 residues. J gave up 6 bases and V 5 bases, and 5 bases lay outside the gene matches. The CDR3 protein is CASSTSGGPLNEQFF. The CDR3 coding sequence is TGTGCCAGCAGTACTAGCGGGGGGCCACTCAATGAGCAGTTCTTC.

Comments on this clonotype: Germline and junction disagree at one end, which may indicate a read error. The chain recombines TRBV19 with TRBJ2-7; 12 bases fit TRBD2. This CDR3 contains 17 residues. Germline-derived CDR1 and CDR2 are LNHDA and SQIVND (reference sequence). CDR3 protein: CASSRPGTSGLAYAQYF. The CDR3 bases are TGTGCCAGTAGTCGTCCCGGGACTAGCGGGCTGGCCTACGCGCAGTACTTC.

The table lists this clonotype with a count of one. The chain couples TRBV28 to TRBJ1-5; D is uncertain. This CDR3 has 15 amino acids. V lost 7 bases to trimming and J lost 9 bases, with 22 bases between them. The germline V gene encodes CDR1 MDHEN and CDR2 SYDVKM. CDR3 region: CASTSLSAGFRPQHF. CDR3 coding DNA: TGTGCCAGCACCTCCTTATCGGCGGGTTTTCGGCCCCAGCATTTT.

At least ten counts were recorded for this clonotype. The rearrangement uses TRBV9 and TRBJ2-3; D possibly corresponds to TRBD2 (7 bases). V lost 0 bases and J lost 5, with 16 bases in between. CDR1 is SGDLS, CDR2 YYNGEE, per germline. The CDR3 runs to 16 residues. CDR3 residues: CASSVVGGGPGDTQYF. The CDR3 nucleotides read TGTGCCAGCAGCGTAGTAGGGGGGGGGCCTGGAGATACGCAGTATTTT.

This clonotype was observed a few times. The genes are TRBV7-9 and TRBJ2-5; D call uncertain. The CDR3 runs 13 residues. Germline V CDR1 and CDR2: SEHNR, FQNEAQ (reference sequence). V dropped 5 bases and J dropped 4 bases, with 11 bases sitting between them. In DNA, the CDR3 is TGTGCCAGCAGCCGCCCCCTGGGAGAGACCCAGTACTTC. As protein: CASSRPLGETQYF.

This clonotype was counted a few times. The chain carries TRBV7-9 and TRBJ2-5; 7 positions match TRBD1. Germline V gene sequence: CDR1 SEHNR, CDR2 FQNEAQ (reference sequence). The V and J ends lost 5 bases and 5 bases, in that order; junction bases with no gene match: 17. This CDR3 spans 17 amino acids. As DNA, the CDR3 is TGTGCCAGCAGCACAACCCGGACAGGCCAGGACAGGGAGACCCAGTACTTC. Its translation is CASSTTRTGQDRETQYF.

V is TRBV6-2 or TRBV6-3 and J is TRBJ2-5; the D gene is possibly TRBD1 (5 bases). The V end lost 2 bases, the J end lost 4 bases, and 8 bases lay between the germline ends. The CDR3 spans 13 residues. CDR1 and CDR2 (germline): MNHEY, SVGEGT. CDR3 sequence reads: CASSYDSLETQYF. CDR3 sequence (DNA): TGTGCCAGCAGTTACGACAGCTTAGAGACCCAGTACTTC.

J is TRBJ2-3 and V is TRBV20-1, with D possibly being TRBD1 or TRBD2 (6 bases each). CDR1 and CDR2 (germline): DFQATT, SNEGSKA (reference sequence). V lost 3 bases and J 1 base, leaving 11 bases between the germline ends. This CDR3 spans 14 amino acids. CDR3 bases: TGCAGTGCTAGTAAGAGGGGGGGCACAGATACGCAGTATTTT. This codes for CSASKRGGTDTQYF.

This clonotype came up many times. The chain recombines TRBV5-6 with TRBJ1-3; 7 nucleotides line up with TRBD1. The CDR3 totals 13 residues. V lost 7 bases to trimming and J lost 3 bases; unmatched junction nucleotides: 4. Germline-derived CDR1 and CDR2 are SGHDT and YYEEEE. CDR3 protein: CASQQGNGNTIYF. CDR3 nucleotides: TGTGCCAGCCAACAGGGGAATGGAAACACCATATATTTT. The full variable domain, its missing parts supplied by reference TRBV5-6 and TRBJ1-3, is DAGVTQSPTHLIKTRGQQVTLRCSPKSGHDTVSWYQQALGQGPQFIFQYYEEEERQRGNFPDRFSGHQFPNYSSELNVNALLLGDSALYLCASQQGNGNTIYFGEGSWLTVV.